The sequence of this TCR beta chain was determined in a study of Ad26.COV2.S vaccination and SARS-CoV-2 variants. Whole-study context: In the COV1001 trial, the donor was in the Ad26.COV2.S arm. Ad26.COV2.S given intramuscularly, once or twice 56 days apart.

Notes on the study in general: Post-vaccination breadth of spike-specific CD8+ and CD4+ T cell responses was reportedly substantial.

For this clone: Its antigen is not identified.

The CDR3 totals 14 residues. Germline V gene lookup returns CDR1 MDHEN and CDR2 SYDVKM. V gave up 4 bases and J gave up 4 bases, with 11 bases separating them. Treatment of the sample: around 19 received Ad26.COV2.S at low or high dose, single or two shots; a few received placebo; per-sample allocation not given. After the first vaccine or placebo injection, samples were drawn on day 63. TCRdb's table, derived via immunoSEQ multiplex PCR, lists solely in-frame clones and lacks some. The data contain roughly 300,000 clones, 65% to 90% of them singletons. The sequence came from a person aged 18-60 years who received the Ad26.COV2.S COVID-19 vaccine or a placebo. The sequencing here drew on peripheral blood, taken in a trial of Ad26.COV2.S vaccine versus placebo. The rearrangement joins TRBV28 to TRBJ2-1; D not certain. In DNA form, the CDR3 reads TGTGCCAGCAGTTCGGTAGGGCGTTACAATGAGCAGTTCTTC. This encodes CASSSVGRYNEQFF.